Listed below are T cell receptor beta chains from one sample, sequenced in a study of blood T cell repertoires in COVID-19. Assay used: immunoSEQ multiplex PCR; TCRdb lists only in-frame clones, some missing. This sample has tens of thousands of clones, with 90% found just once. Sequenced sample: peripheral blood. All receptors come from a woman aged 55-70 years with active COVID-19. CDR3s include the opening cysteine and the closing phenylalanine or tryptophan. Fields, in order: V gene, CDR3 protein.

>TRBV5-1
CASGTSGASTGELFF
>TRBV6-6
CASSSAGRLAKNIQYF
>TRBV11-2
CASNLAGGRTGELFF
>TRBV18
CASSPPGGRGNEQFF
>TRBV7-2
CASSGTGTRGWETQYF
>TRBV19
CASSLSGTGAFRGYTF
>TRBV27
CASRPVGGSYEQYF
>TRBV7-8
CASSVTGGPNTEAFF
>TRBV5-8
CASSATGTGLGYTF
>TRBV2
CASSYGGAGGVNEQFF
>TRBV7-2
CASSLGQGNYGYTF